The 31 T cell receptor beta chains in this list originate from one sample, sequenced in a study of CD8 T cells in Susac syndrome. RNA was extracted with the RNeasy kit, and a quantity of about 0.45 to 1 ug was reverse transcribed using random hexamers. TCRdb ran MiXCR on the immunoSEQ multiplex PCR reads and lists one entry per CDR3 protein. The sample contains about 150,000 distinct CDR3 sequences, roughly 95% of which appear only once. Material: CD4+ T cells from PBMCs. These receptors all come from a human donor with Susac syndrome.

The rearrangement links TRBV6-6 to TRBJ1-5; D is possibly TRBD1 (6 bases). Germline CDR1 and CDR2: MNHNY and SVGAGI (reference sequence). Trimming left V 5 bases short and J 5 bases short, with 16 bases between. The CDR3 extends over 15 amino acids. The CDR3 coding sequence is TGTGCCAGCAGTAACGATGGACAGTTCCATCAGCCCCAGCATTTT. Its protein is CASSNDGQFHQPQHF.

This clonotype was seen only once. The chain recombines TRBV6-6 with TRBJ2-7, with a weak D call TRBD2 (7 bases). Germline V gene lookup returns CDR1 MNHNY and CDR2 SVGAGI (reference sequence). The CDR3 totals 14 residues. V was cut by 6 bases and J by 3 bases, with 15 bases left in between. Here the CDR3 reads CASSTGRGYYEQYF. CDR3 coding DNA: TGTGCCAGCAGCACAGGGAGGGGGTACTACGAGCAGTACTTC.

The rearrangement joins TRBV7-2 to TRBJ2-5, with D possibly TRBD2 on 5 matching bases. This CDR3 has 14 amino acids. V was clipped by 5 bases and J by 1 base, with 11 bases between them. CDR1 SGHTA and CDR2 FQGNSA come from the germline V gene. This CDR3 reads CASSNGLLQETQYF. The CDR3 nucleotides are TGTGCCAGCAGCAATGGACTCCTCCAAGAGACCCAGTACTTC.

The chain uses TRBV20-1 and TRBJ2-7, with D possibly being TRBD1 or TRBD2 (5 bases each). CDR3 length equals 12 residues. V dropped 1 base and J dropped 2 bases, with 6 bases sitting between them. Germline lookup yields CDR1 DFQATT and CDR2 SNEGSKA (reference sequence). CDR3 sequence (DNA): TGCAGTGCTAGAGTGGGGGCCTACGAGCAGTACTTC. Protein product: CSARVGAYEQYF.

CDR3 sequence (DNA): TGTGCCAGCAGCGCGGGAAGCGGGGGGTACAATGAGCAGTTCTTC. Translating it yields CASSAGSGGYNEQFF. The genes are TRBV9 and TRBJ2-1; 9 bases are a match to TRBD2. There are 15 residues in the CDR3. CDR1 is SGDLS, CDR2 YYNGEE, per germline. V dropped 3 bases and J dropped 4; count of bases not matched to a gene: 5. The variable domain in full, completed from reference TRBV9 and TRBJ2-1, reads DSGVTQTPKHLITATGQRVTLRCSPRSGDLSVYWYQQSLDQGLQFLIQYYNGEERAKGNILERFSAQQFPDLHSELNLSSLELGDSALYFCASSAGSGGYNEQFFGPGTRLTVL.

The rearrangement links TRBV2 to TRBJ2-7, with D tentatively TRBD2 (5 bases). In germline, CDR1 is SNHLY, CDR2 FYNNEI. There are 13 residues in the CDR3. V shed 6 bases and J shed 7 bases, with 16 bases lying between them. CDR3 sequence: CASSAVVRVEQYF. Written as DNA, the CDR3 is TGTGCCAGCAGCGCGGTAGTGAGGGTGGAGCAGTACTTC.

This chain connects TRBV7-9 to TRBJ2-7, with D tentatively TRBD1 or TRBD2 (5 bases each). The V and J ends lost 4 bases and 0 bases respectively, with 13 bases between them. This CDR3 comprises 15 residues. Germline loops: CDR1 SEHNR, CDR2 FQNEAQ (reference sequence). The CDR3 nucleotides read TGTGCCAGCAGCTCTGACGGGGCCAGCTCCTACGAGCAGTACTTC. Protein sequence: CASSSDGASSYEQYF.

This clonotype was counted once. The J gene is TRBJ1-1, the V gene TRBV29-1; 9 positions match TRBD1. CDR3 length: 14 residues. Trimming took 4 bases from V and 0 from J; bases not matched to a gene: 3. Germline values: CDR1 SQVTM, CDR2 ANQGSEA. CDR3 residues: CSVAGQGMNTEAFF. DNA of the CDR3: TGCAGCGTTGCCGGACAGGGGATGAACACTGAAGCTTTCTTT. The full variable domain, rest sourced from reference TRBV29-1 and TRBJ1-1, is SAVISQKPSRDICQRGTSLTIQCQVDSQVTMMFWYRQQPGQSLTLIATANQGSEATYESGFVIDKFPISRPNLTFSTLTVSNMSPEDSSIYLCSVAGQGMNTEAFFGQGTRLTVV.

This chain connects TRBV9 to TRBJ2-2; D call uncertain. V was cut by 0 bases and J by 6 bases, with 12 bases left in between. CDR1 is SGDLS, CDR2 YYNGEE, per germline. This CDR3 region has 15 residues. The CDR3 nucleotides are TGTGCCAGCAGCGTAGTCCCCGCCGCGTCCGGGGAGCTGTTTTTT. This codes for CASSVVPAASGELFF.

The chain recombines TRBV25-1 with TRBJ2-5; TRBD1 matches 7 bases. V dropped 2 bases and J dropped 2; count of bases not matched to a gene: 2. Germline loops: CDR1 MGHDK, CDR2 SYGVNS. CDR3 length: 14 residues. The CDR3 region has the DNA TGTGCCAGCAGTGAAGCGACAGGGCAAGAGACCCAGTACTTC. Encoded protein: CASSEATGQETQYF. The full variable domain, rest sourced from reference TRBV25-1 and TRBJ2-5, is EADIYQTPRYLVIGTGKKITLECSQTMGHDKMYWYQQDPGMELHLIHYSYGVNSTEKGDLSSESTVSRIRTEHFPLTLESARPSHTSQYLCASSEATGQETQYFGPGTRLLVL.

Here the CDR3 DNA reads TGTGCCAGCAGTGAGGGGTACGAGCAGTACTTC. Protein: CASSEGYEQYF. The chain has TRBV2 and TRBJ2-7; no reliable D call. V lost 3 bases and J 4 bases, leaving 4 bases between the germline ends. The CDR3 runs to 11 residues. Germline CDR1 and CDR2: SNHLY and FYNNEI.

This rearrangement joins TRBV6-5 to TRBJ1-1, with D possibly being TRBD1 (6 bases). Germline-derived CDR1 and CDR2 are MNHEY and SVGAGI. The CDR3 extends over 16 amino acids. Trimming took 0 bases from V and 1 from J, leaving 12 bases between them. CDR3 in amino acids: CASSYSMGTKNTEAFF. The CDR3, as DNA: TGTGCCAGCAGTTACTCGATGGGGACAAAGAACACTGAAGCTTTCTTT.

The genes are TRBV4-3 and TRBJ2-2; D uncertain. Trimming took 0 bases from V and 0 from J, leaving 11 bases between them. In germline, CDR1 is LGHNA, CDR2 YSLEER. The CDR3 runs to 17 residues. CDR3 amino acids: CASSQELGAPNTGELFF. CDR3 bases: TGCGCCAGCAGCCAAGAACTGGGCGCCCCGAACACCGGGGAGCTGTTTTTT.

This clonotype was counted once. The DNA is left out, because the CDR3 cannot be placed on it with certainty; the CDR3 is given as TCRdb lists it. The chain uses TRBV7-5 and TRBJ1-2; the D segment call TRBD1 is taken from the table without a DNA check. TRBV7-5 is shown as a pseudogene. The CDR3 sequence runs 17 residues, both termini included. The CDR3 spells CISVSEASDRDKDGYTF.

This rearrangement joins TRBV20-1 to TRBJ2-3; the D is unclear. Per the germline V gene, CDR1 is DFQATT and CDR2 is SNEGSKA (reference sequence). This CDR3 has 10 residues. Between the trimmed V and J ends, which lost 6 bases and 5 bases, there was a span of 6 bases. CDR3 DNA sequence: TGCAGTGCGATTGGAGATACGCAGTATTTT. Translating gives CSAIGDTQYF.

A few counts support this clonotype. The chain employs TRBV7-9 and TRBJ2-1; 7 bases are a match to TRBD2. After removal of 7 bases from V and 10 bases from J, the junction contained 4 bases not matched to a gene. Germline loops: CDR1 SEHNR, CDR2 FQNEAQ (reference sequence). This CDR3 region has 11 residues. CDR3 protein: CASNSAGEQFF. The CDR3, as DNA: TGTGCCAGCAACTCAGCGGGGGAGCAGTTCTTC.

The CDR3, as DNA: TGCGCCAGCAGTCATTACGCGGACAGGGTGGAAGGGACCTACGAGCAGTACTTC. Protein: CASSHYADRVEGTYEQYF. The chain links TRBV23-1 to TRBJ2-7; 8 bases are shared with TRBD1. TRBV23-1 falls under the ORF class, with uncertain function. The CDR3 length is 18 residues. Trimming took 3 bases from V and 2 from J; bases not matched to a gene: 15.

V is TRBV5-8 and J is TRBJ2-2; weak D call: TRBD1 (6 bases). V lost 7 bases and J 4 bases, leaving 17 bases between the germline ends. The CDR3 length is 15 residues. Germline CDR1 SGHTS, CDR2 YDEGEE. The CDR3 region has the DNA TGTGCCAGCCTGCTCGGGACACGCATCACCGGGGAGCTGTTTTTT. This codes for CASLLGTRITGELFF.

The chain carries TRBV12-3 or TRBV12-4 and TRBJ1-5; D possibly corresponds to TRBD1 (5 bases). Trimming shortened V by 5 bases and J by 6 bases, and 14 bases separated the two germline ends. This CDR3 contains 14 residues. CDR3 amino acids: CASSPQGRSQPQHF. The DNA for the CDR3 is TGTGCCAGCAGTCCCCAGGGAAGGAGTCAGCCCCAGCATTTT.

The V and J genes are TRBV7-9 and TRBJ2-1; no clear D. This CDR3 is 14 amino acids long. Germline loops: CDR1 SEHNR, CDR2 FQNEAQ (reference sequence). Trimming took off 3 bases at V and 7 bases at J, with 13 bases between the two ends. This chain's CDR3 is CASSLYSLGNEQFF. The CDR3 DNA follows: TGTGCCAGCAGCTTGTACAGCCTAGGTAATGAGCAGTTCTTC.

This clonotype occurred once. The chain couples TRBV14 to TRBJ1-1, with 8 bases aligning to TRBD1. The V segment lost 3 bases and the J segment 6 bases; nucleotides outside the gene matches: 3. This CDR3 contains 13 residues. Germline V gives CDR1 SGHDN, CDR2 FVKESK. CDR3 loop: CASSQGQAAEAFF. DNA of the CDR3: TGTGCCAGCAGCCAGGGACAGGCGGCTGAAGCTTTCTTT.

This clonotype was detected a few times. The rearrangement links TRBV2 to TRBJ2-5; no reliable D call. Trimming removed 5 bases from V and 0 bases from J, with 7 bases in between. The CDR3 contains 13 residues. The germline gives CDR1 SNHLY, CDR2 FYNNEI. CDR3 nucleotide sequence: TGTGCCAGCAGTCTAGGGTACCAAGAGACCCAGTACTTC. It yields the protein CASSLGYQETQYF.

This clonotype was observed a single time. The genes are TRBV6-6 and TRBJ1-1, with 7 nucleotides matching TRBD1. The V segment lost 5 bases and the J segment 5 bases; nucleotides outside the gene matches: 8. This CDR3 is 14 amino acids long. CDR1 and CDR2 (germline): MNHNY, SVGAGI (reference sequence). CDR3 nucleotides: TGTGCCAGCAGTACCCAACAGGGGAGAACTGAAGCTTTCTTT. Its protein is CASSTQQGRTEAFF.

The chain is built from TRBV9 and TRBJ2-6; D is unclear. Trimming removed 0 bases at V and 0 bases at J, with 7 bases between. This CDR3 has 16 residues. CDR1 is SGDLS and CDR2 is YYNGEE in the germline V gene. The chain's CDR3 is CASSVVPVSGANVLTF. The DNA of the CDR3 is TGTGCCAGCAGCGTAGTCCCCGTCTCTGGGGCCAACGTCCTGACTTTC. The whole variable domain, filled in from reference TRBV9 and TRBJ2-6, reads DSGVTQTPKHLITATGQRVTLRCSPRSGDLSVYWYQQSLDQGLQFLIQYYNGEERAKGNILERFSAQQFPDLHSELNLSSLELGDSALYFCASSVVPVSGANVLTFGAGSRLTVL.

The CDR3 DNA reads TGTGCCAGCAGCCCCCCCGGGACCTCGGGCGGGGAGCTGTTTTTT. Protein sequence: CASSPPGTSGGELFF. The rearrangement uses TRBV3-1 and TRBJ2-2, with D possibly called TRBD1 or TRBD2 (5 bases each). CDR1 and CDR2 (germline): LGHDT, YNNKEL (reference sequence). The CDR3 contains 15 residues. V was clipped by 4 bases and J by 7 bases, with 16 bases between them.

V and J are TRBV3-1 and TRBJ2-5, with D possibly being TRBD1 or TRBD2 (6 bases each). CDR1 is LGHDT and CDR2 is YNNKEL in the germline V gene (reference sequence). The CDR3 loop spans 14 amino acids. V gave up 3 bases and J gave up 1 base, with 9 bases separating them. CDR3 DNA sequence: TGTGCCAGCAGCCACCGGGGGCCCCAAGAGACCCAGTACTTC. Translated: CASSHRGPQETQYF.

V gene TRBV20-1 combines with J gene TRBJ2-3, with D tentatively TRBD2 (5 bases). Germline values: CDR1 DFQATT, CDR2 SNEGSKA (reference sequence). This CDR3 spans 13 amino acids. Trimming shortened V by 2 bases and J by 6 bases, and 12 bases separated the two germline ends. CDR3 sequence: CSARFTEADTQYF. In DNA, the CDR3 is TGCAGTGCTAGATTTACGGAGGCGGATACGCAGTATTTT.

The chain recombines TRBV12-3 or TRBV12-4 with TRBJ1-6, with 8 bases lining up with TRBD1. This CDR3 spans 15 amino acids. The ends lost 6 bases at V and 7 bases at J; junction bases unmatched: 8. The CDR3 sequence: CASRRDRILNSPLHF. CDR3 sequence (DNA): TGTGCCAGCAGGAGGGACAGGATCTTGAATTCACCCCTCCACTTT.

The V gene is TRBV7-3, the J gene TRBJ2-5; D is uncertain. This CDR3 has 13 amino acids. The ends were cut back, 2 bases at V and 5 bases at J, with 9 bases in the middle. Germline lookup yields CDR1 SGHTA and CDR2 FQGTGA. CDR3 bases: TGTGCCAGCAGCTTATTCGGTCTGGAGACCCAGTACTTC. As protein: CASSLFGLETQYF.

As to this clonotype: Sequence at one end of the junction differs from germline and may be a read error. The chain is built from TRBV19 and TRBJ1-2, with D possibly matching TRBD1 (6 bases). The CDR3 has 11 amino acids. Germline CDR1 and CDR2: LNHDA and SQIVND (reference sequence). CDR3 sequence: CACSTGHGYTF. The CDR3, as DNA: TGTGCCTGTAGTACAGGGCATGGCTACACCTTC.

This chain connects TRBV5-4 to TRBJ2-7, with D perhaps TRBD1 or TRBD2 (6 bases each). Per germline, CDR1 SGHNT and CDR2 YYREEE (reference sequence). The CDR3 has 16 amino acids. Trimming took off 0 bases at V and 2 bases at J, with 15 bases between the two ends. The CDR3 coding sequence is TGTGCCAGCAGCTTGGCCGGGGGCAGGCTGACCTACGAGCAGTACTTC. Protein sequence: CASSLAGGRLTYEQYF.